The TCR beta chain described here comes from a study of blood T cell repertoires in COVID-19. The protocol was immunoSEQ multiplex PCR, while the TCRdb copy is restricted to in-frame clones and leaves out a portion. There are 200,000 to 250,000 clones in the sample; 80% occur only once, and 7.2% lies in the top ten. The CDR3 consists of 12 residues. Deletions cut 1 base from V and 12 bases from J, with 12 bases between. The chain couples TRBV12-3 or TRBV12-4 to TRBJ1-1; possibly TRBD1 for D (5 bases). The source material was peripheral blood. The clonotype was recovered from a woman in her seventies with acute or convalescent COVID-19. CDR3 sequence: CASSLEGAVPFF. DNA of the CDR3: TGTGCCAGCAGTTTAGAAGGGGCCGTACCTTTCTTT.